This T cell receptor beta chain emerged from a study of cytomegalovirus exposure and HLA in healthy donors. PCR used 60 Vbeta primers and 13 Jbeta primers. Data came from immunoSEQ multiplex PCR; TCRdb stores just in-frame clones and leaves some out. Its clone listing holds some 150,000 clones. Deletions cut 4 bases from V and 0 bases from J, with 13 bases between. The CDR3 is 15 amino acids. The germline CDR1 and CDR2 sequences are MNHEY and SVGAGI. The rearrangement uses TRBV6-5 and TRBJ2-7, with a weak D call TRBD2 (5 bases). The receptor was derived from a woman aged 18-30 years in good health and CMV-seropositive. Sequencing was done on a sample of PBMCs. The CDR3 bases are TGTGCCAGCAGTTCCCGAGCGGTAAGCTCCTACGAGCAGTACTTC. This encodes CASSSRAVSSYEQYF.